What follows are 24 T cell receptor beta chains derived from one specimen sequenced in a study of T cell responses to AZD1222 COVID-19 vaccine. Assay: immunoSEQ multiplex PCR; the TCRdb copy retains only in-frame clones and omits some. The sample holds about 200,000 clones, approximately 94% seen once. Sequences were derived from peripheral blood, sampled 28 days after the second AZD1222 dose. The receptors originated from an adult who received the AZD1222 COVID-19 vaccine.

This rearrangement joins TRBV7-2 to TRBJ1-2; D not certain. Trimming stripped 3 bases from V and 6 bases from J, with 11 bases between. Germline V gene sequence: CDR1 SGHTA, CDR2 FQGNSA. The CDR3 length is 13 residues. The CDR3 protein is CASSFGVRDGYTF. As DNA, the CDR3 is TGTGCCAGCAGCTTCGGGGTGCGGGATGGCTACACCTTC.

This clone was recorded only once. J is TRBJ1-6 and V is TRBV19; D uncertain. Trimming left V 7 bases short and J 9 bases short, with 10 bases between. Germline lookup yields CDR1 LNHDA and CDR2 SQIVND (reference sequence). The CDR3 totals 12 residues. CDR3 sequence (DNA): TGTGCCAGTAACGGACTGAGTTCACCCCTCCACTTT. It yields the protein CASNGLSSPLHF. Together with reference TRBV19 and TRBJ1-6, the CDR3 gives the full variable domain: DGGITQSPKYLFRKEGQNVTLSCEQNLNHDAMYWYRQDPGQGLRLIYYSQIVNDFQKGDIAEGYSVSREKKESFPLTVTSAQKNPTAFYLCASNGLSSPLHFGNGTRLTVT.

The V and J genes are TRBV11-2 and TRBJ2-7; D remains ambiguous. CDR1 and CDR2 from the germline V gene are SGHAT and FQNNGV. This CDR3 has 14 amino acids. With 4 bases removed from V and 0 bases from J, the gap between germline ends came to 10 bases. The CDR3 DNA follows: TGTGCCAGCAGCTCCCTCCGCAGCTCCTACGAGCAGTACTTC. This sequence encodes CASSSLRSSYEQYF.

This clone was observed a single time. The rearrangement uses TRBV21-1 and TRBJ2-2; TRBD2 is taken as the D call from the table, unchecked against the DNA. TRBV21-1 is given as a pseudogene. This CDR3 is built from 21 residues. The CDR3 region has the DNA TGTGCCAGCAGCAAAAAGGGTAGGGACTATCTACCTACCGCGAACACCGGGGAGCTGTTTTTT. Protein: CASSKKGRDYLPTANTGELFF.

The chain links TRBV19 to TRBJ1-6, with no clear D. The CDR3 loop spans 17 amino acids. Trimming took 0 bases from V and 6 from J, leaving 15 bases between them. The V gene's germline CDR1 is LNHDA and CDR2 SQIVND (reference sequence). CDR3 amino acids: CASSIERGSPRNSPLHF. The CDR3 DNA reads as TGTGCCAGTAGTATAGAACGGGGTAGTCCTCGTAATTCACCCCTCCACTTT.

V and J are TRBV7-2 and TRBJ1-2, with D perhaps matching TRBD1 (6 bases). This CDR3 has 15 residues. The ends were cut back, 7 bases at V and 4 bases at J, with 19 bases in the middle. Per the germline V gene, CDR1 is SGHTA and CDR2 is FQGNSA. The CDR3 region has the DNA TGTGCCAGCACACACACTCAGGGACACAGCTATGGCTACACCTTC. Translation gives CASTHTQGHSYGYTF.

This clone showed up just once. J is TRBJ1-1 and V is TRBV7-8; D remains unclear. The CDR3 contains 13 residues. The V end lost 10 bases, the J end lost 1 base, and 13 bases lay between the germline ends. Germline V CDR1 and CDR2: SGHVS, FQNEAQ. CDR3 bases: TGTGCCACATCAGGAGGAGGGAACACTGAAGCTTTCTTT. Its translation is CATSGGGNTEAFF.

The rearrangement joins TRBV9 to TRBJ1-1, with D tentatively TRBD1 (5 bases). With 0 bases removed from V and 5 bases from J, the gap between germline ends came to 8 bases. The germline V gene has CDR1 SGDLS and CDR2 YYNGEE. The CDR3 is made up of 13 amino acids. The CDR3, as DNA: TGTGCCAGCAGCGTAGTTTGGGGGACTGAAGCTTTCTTT. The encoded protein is CASSVVWGTEAFF.

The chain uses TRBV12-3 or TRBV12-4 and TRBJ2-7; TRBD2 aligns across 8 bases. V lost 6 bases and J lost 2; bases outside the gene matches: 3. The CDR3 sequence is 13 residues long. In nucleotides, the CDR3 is TGTGCCAGCAGCAGCGGGGGACCCTACGAGCAGTACTTC. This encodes CASSSGGPYEQYF.

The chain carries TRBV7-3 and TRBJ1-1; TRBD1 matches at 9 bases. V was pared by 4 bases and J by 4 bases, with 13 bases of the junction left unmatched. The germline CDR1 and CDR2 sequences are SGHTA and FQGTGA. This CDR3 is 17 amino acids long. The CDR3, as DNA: TGTGCCAGCAGCTCCTACACGCCGGGACAGGGATTCACTGAAGCTTTCTTT. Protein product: CASSSYTPGQGFTEAFF.

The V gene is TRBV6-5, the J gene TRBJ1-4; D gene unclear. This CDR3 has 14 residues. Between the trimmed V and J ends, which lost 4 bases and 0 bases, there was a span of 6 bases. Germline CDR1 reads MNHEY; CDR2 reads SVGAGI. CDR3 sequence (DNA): TGTGCCAGCAGTTTGATCCCAACTAATGAAAAACTGTTTTTT. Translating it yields CASSLIPTNEKLFF.

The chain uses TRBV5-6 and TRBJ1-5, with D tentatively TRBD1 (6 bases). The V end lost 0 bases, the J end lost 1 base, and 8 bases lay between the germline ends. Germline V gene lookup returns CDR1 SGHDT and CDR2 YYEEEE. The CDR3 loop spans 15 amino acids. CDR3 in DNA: TGTGCCAGCAGCTTGGTGGGGGCGAGCAATCAGCCCCAGCATTTT. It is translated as CASSLVGASNQPQHF.

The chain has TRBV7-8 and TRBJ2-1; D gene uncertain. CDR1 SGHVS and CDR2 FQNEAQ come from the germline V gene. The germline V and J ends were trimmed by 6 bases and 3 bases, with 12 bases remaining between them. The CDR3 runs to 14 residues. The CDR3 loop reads CASSIDTYYNEQFF. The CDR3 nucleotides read TGTGCCAGCAGTATCGACACCTACTACAATGAGCAGTTCTTC. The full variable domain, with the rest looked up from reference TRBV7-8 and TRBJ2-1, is GAGVSQSPRYKVAKRGQDVALRCDPISGHVSLFWYQQALGQGPEFLTYFQNEAQLDKSGLPSDRFFAERPEGSVSTLKIQRTQQEDSAVYLCASSIDTYYNEQFFGPGTRLTVL.

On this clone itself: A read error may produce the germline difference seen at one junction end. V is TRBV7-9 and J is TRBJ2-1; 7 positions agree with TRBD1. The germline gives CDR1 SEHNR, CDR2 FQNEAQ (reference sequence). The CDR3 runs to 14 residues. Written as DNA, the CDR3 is TGTGCCAGCAGCCCGGGACAGTCCTTCAATGAGCAGTTCTTC. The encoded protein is CASSPGQSFNEQFF.

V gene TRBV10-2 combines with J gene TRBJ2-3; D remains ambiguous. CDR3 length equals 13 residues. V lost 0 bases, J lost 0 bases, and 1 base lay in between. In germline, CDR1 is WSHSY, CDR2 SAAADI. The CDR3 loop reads CASSESSTDTQYF. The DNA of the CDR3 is TGCGCCAGCAGTGAGTCCAGCACAGATACGCAGTATTTT.

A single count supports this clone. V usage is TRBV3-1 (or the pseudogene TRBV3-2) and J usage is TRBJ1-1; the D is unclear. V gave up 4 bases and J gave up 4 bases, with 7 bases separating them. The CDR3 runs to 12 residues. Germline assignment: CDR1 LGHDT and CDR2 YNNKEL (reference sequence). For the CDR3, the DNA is TGTGCCAGCAGCCCCGCTGGCACTGAAGCTTTCTTT. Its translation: CASSPAGTEAFF.

The CDR3 sequence: CSVASGYNEQFF. The DNA of the CDR3 is TGCAGCGTAGCTAGCGGCTACAATGAGCAGTTCTTC. The chain couples TRBV29-1 to TRBJ2-1; TRBD2 aligns across 7 bases. J gave up 3 bases and V 6 bases, and 2 bases lay outside the gene matches. The CDR3 has 12 residues. CDR1 and CDR2 (germline): SQVTM, ANQGSEA.

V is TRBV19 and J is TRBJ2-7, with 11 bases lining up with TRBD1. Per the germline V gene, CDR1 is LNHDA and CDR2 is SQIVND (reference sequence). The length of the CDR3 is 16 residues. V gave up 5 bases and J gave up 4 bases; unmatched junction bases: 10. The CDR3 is CASSPRDRGARYEQYF. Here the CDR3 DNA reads TGTGCCAGTAGTCCTCGGGACAGGGGGGCCCGGTACGAGCAGTACTTC.

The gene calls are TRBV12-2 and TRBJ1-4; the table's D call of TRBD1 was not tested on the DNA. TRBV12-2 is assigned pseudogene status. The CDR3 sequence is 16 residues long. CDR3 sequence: CASRPWGGQGEEKLFF. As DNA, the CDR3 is TGTGCAAGTCGCCCCTGGGGGGGACAGGGGGAAGAAAAACTGTTTTTT.

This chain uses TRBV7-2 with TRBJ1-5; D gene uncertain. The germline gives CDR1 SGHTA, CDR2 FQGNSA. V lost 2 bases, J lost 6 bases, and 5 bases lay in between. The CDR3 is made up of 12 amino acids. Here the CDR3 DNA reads TGTGCCAGCAGCTTAAACAGTCAGCCCCAGCATTTT. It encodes CASSLNSQPQHF.

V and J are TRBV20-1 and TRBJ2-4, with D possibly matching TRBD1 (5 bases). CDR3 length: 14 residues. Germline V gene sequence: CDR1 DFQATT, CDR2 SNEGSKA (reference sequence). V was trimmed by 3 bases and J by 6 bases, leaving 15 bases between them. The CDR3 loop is CSASGTGLLNIQYF. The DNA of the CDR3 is TGCAGTGCTAGTGGAACAGGCCTCTTAAACATTCAGTACTTC.

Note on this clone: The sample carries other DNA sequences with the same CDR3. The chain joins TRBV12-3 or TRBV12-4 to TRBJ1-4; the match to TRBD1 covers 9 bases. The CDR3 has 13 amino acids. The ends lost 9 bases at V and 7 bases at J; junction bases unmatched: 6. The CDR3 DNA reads TGTGCCAGTTCGGGACAGGGAGGTGAAAAACTGTTTTTT. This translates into CASSGQGGEKLFF.

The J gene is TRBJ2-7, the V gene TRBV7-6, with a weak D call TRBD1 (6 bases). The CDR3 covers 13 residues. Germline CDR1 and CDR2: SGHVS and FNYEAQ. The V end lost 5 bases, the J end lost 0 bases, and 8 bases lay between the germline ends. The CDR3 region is CASSRGHSYEQYF. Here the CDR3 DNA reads TGTGCCAGCAGCCGGGGACACTCCTACGAGCAGTACTTC.

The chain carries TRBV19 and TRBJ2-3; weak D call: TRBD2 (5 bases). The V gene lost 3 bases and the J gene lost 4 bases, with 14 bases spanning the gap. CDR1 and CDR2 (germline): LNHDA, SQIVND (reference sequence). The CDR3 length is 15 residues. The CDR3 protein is CASSIGPGSADTQYF. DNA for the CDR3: TGTGCCAGTAGTATTGGGCCGGGTAGCGCAGATACGCAGTATTTT.